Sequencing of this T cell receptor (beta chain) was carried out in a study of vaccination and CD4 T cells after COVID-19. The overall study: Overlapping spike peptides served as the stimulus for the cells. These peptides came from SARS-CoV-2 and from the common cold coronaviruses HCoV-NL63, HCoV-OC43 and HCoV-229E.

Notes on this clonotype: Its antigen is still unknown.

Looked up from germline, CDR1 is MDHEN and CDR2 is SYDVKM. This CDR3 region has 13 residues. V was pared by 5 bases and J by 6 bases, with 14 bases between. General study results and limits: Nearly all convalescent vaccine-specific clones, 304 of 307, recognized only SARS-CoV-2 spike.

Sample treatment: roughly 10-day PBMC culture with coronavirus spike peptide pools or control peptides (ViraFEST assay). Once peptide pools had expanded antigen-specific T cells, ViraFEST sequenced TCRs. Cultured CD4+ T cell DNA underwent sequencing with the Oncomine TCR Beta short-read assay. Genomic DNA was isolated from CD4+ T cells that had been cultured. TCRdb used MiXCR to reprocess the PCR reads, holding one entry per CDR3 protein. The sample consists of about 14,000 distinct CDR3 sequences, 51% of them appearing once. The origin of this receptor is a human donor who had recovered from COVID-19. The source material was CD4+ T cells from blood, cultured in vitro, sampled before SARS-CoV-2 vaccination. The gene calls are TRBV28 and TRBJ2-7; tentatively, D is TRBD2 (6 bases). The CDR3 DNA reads TGTGCCAGCAGTGGAGGCGGGACTCTCGAGCAGTACTTC. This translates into CASSGGGTLEQYF.